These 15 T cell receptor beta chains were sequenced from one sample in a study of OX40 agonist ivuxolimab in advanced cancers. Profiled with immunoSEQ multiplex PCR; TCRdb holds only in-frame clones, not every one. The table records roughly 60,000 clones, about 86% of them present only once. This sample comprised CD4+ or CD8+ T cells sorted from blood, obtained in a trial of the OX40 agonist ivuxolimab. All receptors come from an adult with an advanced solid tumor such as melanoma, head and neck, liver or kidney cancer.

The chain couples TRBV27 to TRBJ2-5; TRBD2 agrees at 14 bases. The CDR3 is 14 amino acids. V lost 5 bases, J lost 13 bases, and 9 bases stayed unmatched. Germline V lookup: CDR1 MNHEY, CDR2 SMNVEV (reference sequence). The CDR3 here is CASSPSTSGGDMYF. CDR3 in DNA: TGTGCCAGCAGTCCGTCGACTAGCGGGGGGGATATGTACTTC.

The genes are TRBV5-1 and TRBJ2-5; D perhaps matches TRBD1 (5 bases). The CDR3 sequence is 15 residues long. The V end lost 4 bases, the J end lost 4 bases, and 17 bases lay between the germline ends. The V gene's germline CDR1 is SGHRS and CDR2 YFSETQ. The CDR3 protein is CASSLVPTARETQYF. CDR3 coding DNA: TGCGCCAGCAGCCTGGTTCCGACAGCGAGAGAGACCCAGTACTTC.

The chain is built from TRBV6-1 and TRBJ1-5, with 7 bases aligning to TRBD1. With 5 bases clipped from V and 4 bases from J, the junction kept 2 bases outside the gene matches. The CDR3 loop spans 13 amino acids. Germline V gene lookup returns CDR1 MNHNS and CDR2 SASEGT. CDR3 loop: CASSMTGNQPQHF. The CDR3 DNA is TGTGCCAGCAGTATGACAGGGAATCAGCCCCAGCATTTT.

In DNA, the CDR3 is TGTGCCAGCTCACGAAGCGTGGACATTACAAGTCGGGCCAACGTCCTGACTTTC. This gives the protein CASSRSVDITSRANVLTF. V usage is TRBV18 and J usage is TRBJ2-6, with D perhaps matching TRBD1 (5 bases). CDR1 and CDR2 (germline): KGHSH, LQKENI. The V and J ends lost 4 bases and 5 bases respectively, with 21 bases between them. The CDR3 is 18 residues long.

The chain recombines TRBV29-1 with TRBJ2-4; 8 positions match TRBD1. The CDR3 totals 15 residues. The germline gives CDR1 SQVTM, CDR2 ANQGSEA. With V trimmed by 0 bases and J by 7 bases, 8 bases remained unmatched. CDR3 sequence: CSVEELQGVWNIQYF. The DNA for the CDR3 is TGCAGCGTTGAAGAATTACAGGGGGTGTGGAACATTCAGTACTTC.

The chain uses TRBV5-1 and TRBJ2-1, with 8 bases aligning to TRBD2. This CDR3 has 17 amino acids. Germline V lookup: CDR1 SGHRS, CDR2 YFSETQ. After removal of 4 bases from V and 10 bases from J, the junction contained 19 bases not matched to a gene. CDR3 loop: CASSPSVGGGPREEQFF. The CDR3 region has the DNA TGCGCCAGCAGCCCTTCGGTTGGCGGGGGGCCCCGAGAGGAGCAGTTCTTC.

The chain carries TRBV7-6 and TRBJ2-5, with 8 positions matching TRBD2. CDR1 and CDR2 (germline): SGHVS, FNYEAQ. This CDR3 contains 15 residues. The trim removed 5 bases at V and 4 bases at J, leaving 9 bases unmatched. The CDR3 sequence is CASSPMGRGAETQYF. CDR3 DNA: TGTGCCAGCAGCCCAATGGGGCGGGGGGCAGAGACCCAGTACTTC.

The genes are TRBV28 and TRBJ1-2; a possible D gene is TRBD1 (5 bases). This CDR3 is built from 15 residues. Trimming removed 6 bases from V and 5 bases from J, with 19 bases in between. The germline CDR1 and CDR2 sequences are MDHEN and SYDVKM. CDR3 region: CASRGGGVVRYGYTF. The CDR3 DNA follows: TGTGCCAGCAGAGGTGGAGGGGTGGTCAGGTATGGCTACACCTTC.

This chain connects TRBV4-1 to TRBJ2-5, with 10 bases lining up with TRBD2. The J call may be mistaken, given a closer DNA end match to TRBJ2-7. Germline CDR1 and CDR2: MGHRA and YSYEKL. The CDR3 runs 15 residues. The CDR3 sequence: CASSQVTSGPTEQYF. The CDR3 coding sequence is TGCGCCAGCAGCCAAGTGACTAGCGGGCCGACCGAGCAGTACTTC.

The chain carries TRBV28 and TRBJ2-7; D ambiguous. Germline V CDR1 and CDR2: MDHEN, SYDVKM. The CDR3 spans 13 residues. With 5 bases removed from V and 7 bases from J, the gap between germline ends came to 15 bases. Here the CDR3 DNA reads TGTGCCAGCAGTCCCCAGAATTGGTGGGAGCAGTACTTC. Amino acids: CASSPQNWWEQYF. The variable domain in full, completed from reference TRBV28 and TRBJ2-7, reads DVKVTQSSRYLVKRTGEKVFLECVQDMDHENMFWYRQDPGLGLRLIYFSYDVKMKEKGDIPEGYSVSREKKERFSLILESASTNQTSMYLCASSPQNWWEQYFGPGTRLTVT.

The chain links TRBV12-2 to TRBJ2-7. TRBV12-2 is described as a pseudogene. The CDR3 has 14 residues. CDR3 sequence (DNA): TGTGCAAGTCGCTTAAGACGTCACTCCTACGAGCAGTACTTC. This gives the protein CASRLRRHSYEQYF.

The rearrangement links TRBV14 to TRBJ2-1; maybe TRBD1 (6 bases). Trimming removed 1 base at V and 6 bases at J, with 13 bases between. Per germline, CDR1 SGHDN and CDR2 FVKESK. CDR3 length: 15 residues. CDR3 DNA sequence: TGTGCCAGCAGCCAAGGGGGGACAAGAAGCAATGAGCAGTTCTTC. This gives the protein CASSQGGTRSNEQFF.

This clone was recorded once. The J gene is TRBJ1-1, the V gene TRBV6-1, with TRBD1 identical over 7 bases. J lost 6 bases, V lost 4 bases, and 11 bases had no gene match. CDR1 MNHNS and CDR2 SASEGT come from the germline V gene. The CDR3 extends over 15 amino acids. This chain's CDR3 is CASSGRDRVLAEAFF. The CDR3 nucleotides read TGTGCCAGCAGTGGACGCGACAGGGTGTTAGCTGAAGCTTTCTTT.

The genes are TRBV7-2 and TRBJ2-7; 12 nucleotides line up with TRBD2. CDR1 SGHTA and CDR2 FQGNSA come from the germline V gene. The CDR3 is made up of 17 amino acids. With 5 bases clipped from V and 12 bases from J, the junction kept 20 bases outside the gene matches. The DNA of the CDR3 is TGTGCCAGCAGCCCCCAACCCACCTTGGCTAGCGGGGGGGATTGGTACTTC. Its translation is CASSPQPTLASGGDWYF. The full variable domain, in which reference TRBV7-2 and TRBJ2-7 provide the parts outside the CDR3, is GAGVSQSPSNKVTEKGKDVELRCDPISGHTALYWYRQSLGQGLEFLIYFQGNSAPDKSGLPSDRFSAERTGGSVSTLTIQRTQQEDSAVYLCASSPQPTLASGGDWYFGPGTRLTVT.

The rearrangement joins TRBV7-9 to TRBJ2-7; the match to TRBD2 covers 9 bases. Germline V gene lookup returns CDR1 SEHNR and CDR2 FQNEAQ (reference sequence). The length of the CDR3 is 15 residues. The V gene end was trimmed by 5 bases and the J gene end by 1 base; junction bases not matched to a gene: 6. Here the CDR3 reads CASSRLAGTSYEQYF. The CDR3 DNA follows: TGTGCCAGCAGCCGGCTAGCGGGGACTTCCTACGAGCAGTACTTC.